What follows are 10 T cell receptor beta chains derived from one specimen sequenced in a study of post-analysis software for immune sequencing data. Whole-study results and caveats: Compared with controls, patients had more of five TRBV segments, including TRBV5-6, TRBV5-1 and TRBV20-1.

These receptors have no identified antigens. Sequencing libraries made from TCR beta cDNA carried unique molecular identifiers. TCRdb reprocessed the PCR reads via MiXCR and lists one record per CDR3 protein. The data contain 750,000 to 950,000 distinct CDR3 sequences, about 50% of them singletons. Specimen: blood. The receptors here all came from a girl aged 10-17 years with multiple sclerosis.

CDR3 bases: TGCAGTGCGCAAACGACTAGCGGGAGGAAGTACGAGCAGTACTTC. It specifies CSAQTTSGRKYEQYF. V usage is TRBV20-1 and J usage is TRBJ2-7; 13 nucleotides line up with TRBD2. This CDR3 region has 15 residues. Germline V lookup: CDR1 DFQATT, CDR2 SNEGSKA (reference sequence). V shed 6 bases, J shed 4 bases, and the junction held 9 bases outside the gene matches.

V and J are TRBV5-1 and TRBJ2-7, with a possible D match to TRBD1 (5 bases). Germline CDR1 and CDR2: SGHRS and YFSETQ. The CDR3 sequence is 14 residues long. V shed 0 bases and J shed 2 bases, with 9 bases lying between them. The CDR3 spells CASSLEGLPYEQYF. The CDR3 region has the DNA TGCGCCAGCAGCTTGGAGGGGCTGCCCTACGAGCAGTACTTC.

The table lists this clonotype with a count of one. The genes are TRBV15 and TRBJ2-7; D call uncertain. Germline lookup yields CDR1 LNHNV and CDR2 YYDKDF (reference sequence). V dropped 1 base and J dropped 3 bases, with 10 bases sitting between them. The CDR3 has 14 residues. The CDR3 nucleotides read TGTGCCACCAGCAGAGCCGCCGACCACTACGAGCAGTACTTC. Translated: CATSRAADHYEQYF.

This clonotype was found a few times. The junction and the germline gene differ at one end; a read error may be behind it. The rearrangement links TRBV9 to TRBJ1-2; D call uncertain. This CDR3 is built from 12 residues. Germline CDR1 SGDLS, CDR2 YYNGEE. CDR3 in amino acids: CANSPQRDGYTF. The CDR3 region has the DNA TGTGCCAACAGCCCACAGAGGGATGGCTACACCTTC.

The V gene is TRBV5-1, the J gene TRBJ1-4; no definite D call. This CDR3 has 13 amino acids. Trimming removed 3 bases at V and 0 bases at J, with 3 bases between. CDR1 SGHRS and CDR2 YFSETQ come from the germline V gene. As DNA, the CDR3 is TGCGCCAGCAGCTATGCAACTAATGAAAAACTGTTTTTT. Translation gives CASSYATNEKLFF.

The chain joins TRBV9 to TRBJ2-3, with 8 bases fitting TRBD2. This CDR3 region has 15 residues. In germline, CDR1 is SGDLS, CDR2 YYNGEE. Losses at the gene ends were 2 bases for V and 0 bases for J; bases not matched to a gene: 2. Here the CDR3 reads CASSVSGDSTDTQYF. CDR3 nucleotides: TGTGCCAGCAGCGTTAGCGGGGACAGCACAGATACGCAGTATTTT.

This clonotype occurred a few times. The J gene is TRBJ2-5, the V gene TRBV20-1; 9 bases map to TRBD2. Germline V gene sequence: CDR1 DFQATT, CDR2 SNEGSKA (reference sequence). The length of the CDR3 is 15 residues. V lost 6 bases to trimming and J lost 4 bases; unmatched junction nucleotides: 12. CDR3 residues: CSASIRRGGRETQYF. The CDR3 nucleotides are TGCAGTGCCTCAATCCGGCGGGGGGGCCGAGAGACCCAGTACTTC.

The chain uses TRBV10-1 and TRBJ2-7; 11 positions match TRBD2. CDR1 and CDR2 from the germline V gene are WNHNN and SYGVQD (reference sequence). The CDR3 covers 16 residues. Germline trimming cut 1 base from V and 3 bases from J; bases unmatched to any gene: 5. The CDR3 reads CASSELPGTSGYEQYF. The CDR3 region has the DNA TGCGCCAGCAGTGAGTTGCCTGGGACTAGCGGCTACGAGCAGTACTTC.

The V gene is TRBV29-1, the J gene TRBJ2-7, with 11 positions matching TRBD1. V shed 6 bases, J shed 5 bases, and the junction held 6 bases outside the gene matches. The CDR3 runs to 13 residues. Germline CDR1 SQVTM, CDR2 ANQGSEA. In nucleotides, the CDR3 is TGCAGCGTGGAGGACAGGGGGCACCACGAGCAGTACTTC. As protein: CSVEDRGHHEQYF.

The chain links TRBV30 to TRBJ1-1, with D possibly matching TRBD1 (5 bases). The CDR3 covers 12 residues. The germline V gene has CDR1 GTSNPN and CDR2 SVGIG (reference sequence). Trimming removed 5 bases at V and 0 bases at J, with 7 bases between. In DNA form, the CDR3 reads TGTGCCTGGGGACATTTGAACACTGAAGCTTTCTTT. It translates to CAWGHLNTEAFF.